A single sample gave rise to the 7 T cell receptor beta chains below, sequenced in a study of shared clonotypes between healthy human individuals. The repertoire was sequenced with immunoSEQ multiplex PCR; TCRdb's copy has only in-frame clones and lacks some. The sample has some 2,500,000 clones, 85% to 95% seen once. Sequences were obtained from naive CD4+ T cells from PBMCs. Regarding subset: CD45RA+ positively selected. These receptors originate from a man aged 18 to 29 in good health. Some clones in this sample may be carry-over from other donors' samples.

The chain employs TRBV5-1 and TRBJ1-1; weak D call: TRBD1 (5 bases). This CDR3 region has 14 residues. V was shortened by 3 bases and J by 7 bases, with 16 bases between the two germline ends. Germline V gene data show CDR1 as SGHRS and CDR2 as YFSETQ. The CDR3 coding sequence is TGCGCCAGCAGCTCCTATTGGGACGGCAATGAAGCTTTCTTT. Protein: CASSSYWDGNEAFF.

V usage is TRBV28 and J usage is TRBJ1-2, with unresolved D. Trimming stripped 2 bases from V and 4 bases from J, with 14 bases between. Germline-derived CDR1 and CDR2 are MDHEN and SYDVKM. The CDR3 length is 15 residues. This chain's CDR3 is CASSLVVQLSYGYTF. The CDR3 DNA is TGTGCCAGCAGTTTAGTGGTTCAGCTCTCCTATGGCTACACCTTC.

V gene TRBV28 combines with J gene TRBJ1-4; D possibly corresponds to TRBD1 (5 bases). CDR3 length equals 14 residues. The germline CDR1 and CDR2 sequences are MDHEN and SYDVKM. With 2 bases removed from V and 6 bases from J, the gap between germline ends came to 10 bases. The CDR3 loop reads CASSLGGRDEKLFF. In nucleotides, the CDR3 is TGTGCCAGCAGTTTAGGGGGAAGGGATGAAAAACTGTTTTTT.

This rearrangement joins TRBV29-1 to TRBJ1-1; tentative D call: TRBD1 (6 bases). The germline V gene encodes CDR1 SQVTM and CDR2 ANQGSEA. The CDR3 sequence is 14 residues long. The germline V and J ends were trimmed by 8 bases and 6 bases, with 22 bases remaining between them. In DNA, the CDR3 is TGCAGCACTAAACCCCGGTGGGGGGCCGCTGAAGCTTTCTTT. This sequence encodes CSTKPRWGAAEAFF.

The chain uses TRBV2 and TRBJ1-2; perhaps TRBD1 as D (5 bases). Germline CDR1 is SNHLY and CDR2 is FYNNEI. This CDR3 spans 13 amino acids. V lost 4 bases and J 7 bases, leaving 13 bases between the germline ends. The CDR3 here is CASSGGSLGGYTF. As DNA, the CDR3 is TGTGCCAGCAGTGGGGGCAGCCTGGGTGGCTACACCTTC.

This clone occurred once. The chain joins TRBV10-3 to TRBJ2-1; tentatively, D is TRBD2 (5 bases). Between the trimmed V and J ends, which lost 8 bases and 2 bases, there was a span of 13 bases. The CDR3 sequence is 14 residues long. Germline CDR1 and CDR2: ENHRY and SYGVKD. The CDR3 coding sequence is TGTGCCATCGGAGCGGACGGGACCTACAATGAGCAGTTCTTC. Translating it yields CAIGADGTYNEQFF.

The V call is TRBV28, the J call TRBJ1-2; D perhaps matches TRBD1 (5 bases). The CDR3 has 15 residues. V was shortened by 2 bases and J by 5 bases, with 15 bases between the two germline ends. Germline CDR1 MDHEN, CDR2 SYDVKM. The CDR3 protein is CASSLPGRGGYGYTF. DNA of the CDR3: TGTGCCAGCAGTTTACCCGGCCGGGGCGGATATGGCTACACCTTC.